The clone carrying this T cell receptor (beta chain) was observed a handful of times. Antigen: not known. The record originates from a study of blood T cells in healthy people across ages. Overall study context: Per two T cells, template switching captured roughly one barcoded beta molecule.

Each donor's blood draw was around 10 milliliters of peripheral blood. Every sample gave at least 5.5 micrograms of total RNA when it was extracted. Regarding the study as a whole: Possibly, changes in expanded clonotypes were confounded because donor CMV status was unknown.

Using a J-beta primer mix together with a sample-barcoded 5' primer, a second PCR was run for roughly 7 to 12 cycles. TCRdb passed the 5' RACE reads through MiXCR, listing each CDR3 protein once. The sample has roughly 800,000 distinct CDR3 sequences, over 45% seen once. This TCR was recovered from a man younger than 45 in good health. Specimen: blood.

DNA for the CDR3: TGTGCCAGCAGCTGGACCGGACAGGGGAGTTCACCCCTCCACTTT. It translates to CASSWTGQGSSPLHF. The V gene is TRBV9, the J gene TRBJ1-6, with 9 bases matching TRBD1. The germline CDR1 and CDR2 sequences are SGDLS and YYNGEE. CDR3 size: 15 residues. Losses at the gene ends were 4 bases for V and 9 bases for J; bases not matched to a gene: 8.